These 27 T cell receptor beta chains share one sample of origin, sequenced in a study of OX40 agonist ivuxolimab in advanced cancers. Profiling relied on immunoSEQ multiplex PCR, and the TCRdb table lists in-frame clones only, not all of them. The sample includes about 60,000 clones, around 83% of them seen just once. The specimen was CD4+ or CD8+ T cells sorted from blood, collected in a trial of the OX40 agonist ivuxolimab. These receptors all come from an adult with an advanced solid tumor such as melanoma, head and neck, liver or kidney cancer.

The chain recombines TRBV18 with TRBJ1-1, with D possibly being TRBD1 (5 bases). In germline, CDR1 is KGHSH, CDR2 LQKENI. Trimming cost V 4 bases and J 1 base, with 10 bases left between them. The length of the CDR3 is 14 residues. CDR3 in amino acids: CASSRFGANTEAFF. CDR3 sequence (DNA): TGTGCCAGCTCACGGTTTGGGGCGAACACTGAAGCTTTCTTT.

The chain has TRBV11-2 and TRBJ2-7, with D possibly being TRBD2 (6 bases). The CDR3 sequence is 15 residues long. Germline V gives CDR1 SGHAT, CDR2 FQNNGV. The V end was cut by 0 bases, the J end by 2 bases, with 11 bases between. The DNA for the CDR3 is TGTGCCAGCAGCTTAGACGGGGCGGGAACCTACGAGCAGTACTTC. It codes for CASSLDGAGTYEQYF.

The V and J genes are TRBV2 and TRBJ2-2; D unclear. Germline V gives CDR1 SNHLY, CDR2 FYNNEI. Trimming took 0 bases from V and 0 from J, leaving 5 bases between them. This CDR3 is built from 15 residues. The CDR3 spells CASSEARTNTGELFF. DNA of the CDR3: TGTGCCAGCAGTGAAGCAAGAACGAACACCGGGGAGCTGTTTTTT.

The CDR3 DNA is TGTGCCAGCAGCTACGGGGGGAGTCGTGAGCAGTTCTTC. This codes for CASSYGGSREQFF. The J gene is TRBJ2-1, the V gene TRBV9; 7 bases are shared with TRBD2. The trim removed 4 bases at V and 9 bases at J, leaving 7 bases unmatched. The CDR3 covers 13 residues. The germline gives CDR1 SGDLS, CDR2 YYNGEE. The full variable domain, its missing parts supplied by reference TRBV9 and TRBJ2-1, is DSGVTQTPKHLITATGQRVTLRCSPRSGDLSVYWYQQSLDQGLQFLIQYYNGEERAKGNILERFSAQQFPDLHSELNLSSLELGDSALYFCASSYGGSREQFFGPGTRLTVL.

The chain employs TRBV11-2 and TRBJ2-3; TRBD1 is a possible D gene (6 bases). V gave up 1 base and J gave up 0 bases, with 11 bases separating them. CDR1 is SGHAT and CDR2 is FQNNGV in the germline V gene. CDR3 length equals 16 residues. CDR3 nucleotide sequence: TGTGCCAGCAGCTTAGGCCAGGGGATGAGCACAGATACGCAGTATTTT. Encoded protein: CASSLGQGMSTDTQYF.

The V and J genes are TRBV6-5 and TRBJ1-4, with TRBD1 identical over 7 bases. The CDR3 loop spans 14 amino acids. The junction had 6 bases not matched to a gene; V was cut back by 5 bases and J by 6 bases. Germline V gives CDR1 MNHEY, CDR2 SVGAGI. CDR3 protein: CASSPAQGDEKLFF. The CDR3, as DNA: TGTGCCAGCAGTCCCGCGCAGGGGGATGAAAAACTGTTTTTT.

The rearrangement uses TRBV14 and TRBJ2-6, with no clear D. The CDR3 runs 15 residues. The V gene lost 2 bases and the J gene lost 2 bases, with 7 bases spanning the gap. Germline V gene data show CDR1 as SGHDN and CDR2 as FVKESK. The DNA for the CDR3 is TGTGCCAGCAGCCAATTCTTGGCTGGGGCCAACGTCCTGACTTTC. Protein: CASSQFLAGANVLTF.

The rearrangement joins TRBV2 to TRBJ1-5; TRBD1 agrees at 8 bases. The V gene's germline CDR1 is SNHLY and CDR2 FYNNEI. This CDR3 is 16 amino acids long. V lost 9 bases and J lost 0; bases outside the gene matches: 10. DNA of the CDR3: TGTGCCAGTACCCGGGACAGGACCTATAGCAATCAGCCCCAGCATTTT. This encodes CASTRDRTYSNQPQHF.

The chain has TRBV11-3 and TRBJ2-5; D might be TRBD2 (6 bases). The germline V gene encodes CDR1 SGHNT and CDR2 YENEEA. Trimming stripped 2 bases from V and 2 bases from J, with 12 bases between. The CDR3 contains 15 residues. CDR3 in DNA: TGTGCCAGCAGCTTACTCCGACGGGAGCAAGAGACCCAGTACTTC. This gives the protein CASSLLRREQETQYF.

The rearrangement joins TRBV7-2 to TRBJ2-2; the D is unclear. CDR1 SGHTA and CDR2 FQGNSA come from the germline V gene. With 2 bases removed from V and 8 bases from J, the gap between germline ends came to 12 bases. The CDR3 sequence is 14 residues long. The CDR3 reads CASSLNYFRGELFF. The CDR3 DNA follows: TGTGCCAGCAGCTTAAACTACTTCAGGGGGGAGCTGTTTTTT.

The rearrangement joins TRBV18 to TRBJ2-3, with 7 bases fitting TRBD1. This CDR3 contains 16 residues. The V gene end was trimmed by 3 bases and the J gene end by 5 bases; junction bases not matched to a gene: 11. CDR1 and CDR2 from the germline V gene are KGHSH and LQKENI. CDR3 loop: CASSPPGTAGGDTQYF. The CDR3 DNA is TGTGCCAGCTCACCGCCCGGGACAGCCGGTGGAGATACGCAGTATTTT.

V gene TRBV6-5 combines with J gene TRBJ2-7, with TRBD1 identical over 12 bases. Germline values: CDR1 MNHEY, CDR2 SVGAGI. CDR3 size: 15 residues. The V segment lost 3 bases and the J segment 7 bases; nucleotides outside the gene matches: 7. In DNA form, the CDR3 reads TGTGCCAGCAGTTATTCGGGACAGGGGGCGAATGAGCAGTACTTC. It specifies CASSYSGQGANEQYF.

This rearrangement joins TRBV7-2 to TRBJ2-1, with TRBD1 matching 7 bases. Germline CDR1 reads SGHTA; CDR2 reads FQGNSA. The V gene end was trimmed by 5 bases and the J gene end by 0 bases; junction bases not matched to a gene: 13. The CDR3 has 18 residues. CDR3 in amino acids: CASSADRVGLGSYNEQFF. DNA for the CDR3: TGTGCCAGCAGCGCTGACAGGGTGGGCTTAGGCTCCTACAATGAGCAGTTCTTC.

The genes are TRBV7-2 and TRBJ1-2; 8 positions agree with TRBD1. CDR3 size: 14 residues. The germline V gene has CDR1 SGHTA and CDR2 FQGNSA. The trim removed 2 bases at V and 6 bases at J, leaving 5 bases unmatched. The DNA for the CDR3 is TGTGCCAGCAGCTTAAACAGGGGGAAGGATGGCTACACCTTC. Encoded protein: CASSLNRGKDGYTF.

This clone was recorded a few times. This sequence joins TRBV30 and TRBJ2-1, with 13 bases fitting TRBD2. Germline V CDR1 and CDR2: GTSNPN, SVGIG (reference sequence). V gave up 0 bases and J gave up 10 bases; unmatched junction bases: 6. The CDR3 covers 15 residues. CDR3 protein: CAWSVTGTSGTEQFF. The CDR3 region has the DNA TGTGCCTGGAGTGTTACCGGGACTAGCGGGACAGAGCAGTTCTTC.

The chain carries TRBV9 and TRBJ2-3; no definite D call. Trimming shortened V by 0 bases and J by 0 bases, and 5 bases separated the two germline ends. CDR1 is SGDLS and CDR2 is YYNGEE in the germline V gene. This CDR3 is 14 amino acids long. CDR3: CASSVGPSTDTQYF. In nucleotides, the CDR3 is TGTGCCAGCAGCGTAGGGCCCAGCACAGATACGCAGTATTTT.

The chain couples TRBV2 to TRBJ2-6, with D possibly TRBD1 on 7 matching bases. V gave up 6 bases and J gave up 4 bases, with 19 bases separating them. CDR1 is SNHLY, CDR2 FYNNEI, per germline. This CDR3 region has 17 residues. As DNA, the CDR3 is TGTGCCAGCAGGCTGGGGGGTGGGACAGCCGGGGCCAACGTCCTGACTTTC. As protein: CASRLGGGTAGANVLTF. The full variable domain, its missing parts supplied by reference TRBV2 and TRBJ2-6, is EPEVTQTPSHQVTQMGQEVILRCVPISNHLYFYWYRQILGQKVEFLVSFYNNEISEKSEIFDDQFSVERPDGSNFTLKIRSTKLEDSAMYFCASRLGGGTAGANVLTFGAGSRLTVL.

The chain recombines TRBV5-1 with TRBJ1-1, with a weak D call TRBD1 (6 bases). The CDR3 extends over 14 amino acids. The V end lost 4 bases, the J end lost 0 bases, and 10 bases lay between the germline ends. Looked up from germline, CDR1 is SGHRS and CDR2 is YFSETQ. The CDR3 DNA is TGCGCCAGCAGCGCTGGACAGATGAACACTGAAGCTTTCTTT. Amino acid sequence: CASSAGQMNTEAFF. Looking up the rest from reference TRBV5-1 and TRBJ1-1 gives the full variable domain: KAGVTQTPRYLIKTRGQQVTLSCSPISGHRSVSWYQQTPGQGLQFLFEYFSETQRNKGNFPGRFSGRQFSNSRSEMNVSTLELGDSALYLCASSAGQMNTEAFFGQGTRLTVV.

DNA of the CDR3: TGTGCCAGCCAGCAAGGGACAGACACTGAAGCTTTCTTT. Protein: CASQQGTDTEAFF. The V and J genes are TRBV21-1 and TRBJ1-1; the table calls TRBD1, which could not be checked here. TRBV21-1 is assigned pseudogene status. The CDR3 totals 13 residues.

The chain is built from TRBV5-5 and TRBJ2-1; D is ambiguous. Germline lookup yields CDR1 SGHKS and CDR2 YYEKEE (reference sequence). V lost 3 bases to trimming and J lost 5 bases, with 3 bases between them. The CDR3 totals 11 residues. The CDR3 is CASSWDNEQFF. The CDR3 DNA follows: TGTGCCAGCAGCTGGGACAATGAGCAGTTCTTC.

The J gene is TRBJ1-5, the V gene TRBV2; a weak D match, TRBD1 (5 bases). CDR1 SNHLY and CDR2 FYNNEI come from the germline V gene. The CDR3 is made up of 14 amino acids. V lost 1 base and J lost 2, with 6 bases in between. The CDR3 is CASSEGDRNQPQHF. In DNA form, the CDR3 reads TGTGCCAGCAGTGAAGGGGACCGCAATCAGCCCCAGCATTTT. Looking up the rest from reference TRBV2 and TRBJ1-5 gives the full variable domain: EPEVTQTPSHQVTQMGQEVILRCVPISNHLYFYWYRQILGQKVEFLVSFYNNEISEKSEIFDDQFSVERPDGSNFTLKIRSTKLEDSAMYFCASSEGDRNQPQHFGDGTRLSIL.

This clone has a handful of counts. The chain uses TRBV5-4 and TRBJ2-5; 9 bases are shared with TRBD2. This CDR3 region has 15 residues. Germline CDR1 SGHNT, CDR2 YYREEE (reference sequence). The V and J ends lost 5 bases and 5 bases, in that order; junction bases with no gene match: 10. Here the CDR3 DNA reads TGTGCCAGCAGTACCACCGGGACTAGCAGGGAGACCCAGTACTTC. Translation: CASSTTGTSRETQYF.

The chain recombines TRBV7-2 with TRBJ2-7; 13 nucleotides line up with TRBD2. The CDR3 runs to 15 residues. Germline CDR1 reads SGHTA; CDR2 reads FQGNSA. V lost 3 bases, J lost 1 base, and 0 bases stayed unmatched. DNA of the CDR3: TGTGCCAGCAGCTTGACTAGCGGGAGGTCCTACGAGCAGTACTTC. Translating it yields CASSLTSGRSYEQYF.

The gene calls are TRBV5-4 and TRBJ2-1, with TRBD2 matching over 13 bases. The trim removed 4 bases at V and 10 bases at J, leaving 8 bases unmatched. Per germline, CDR1 SGHNT and CDR2 YYREEE (reference sequence). This CDR3 is built from 15 residues. CDR3 in amino acids: CASSRTSGSLREQFF. For the CDR3, the DNA is TGTGCCAGCAGCAGGACTAGCGGGAGCCTACGGGAGCAGTTCTTC.

In DNA form, the CDR3 reads TGCACCAGCAGCCAAGAGCGACTAGCGGGAAGCTACGAGCAGTACTTC. Its protein product is CTSSQERLAGSYEQYF. The chain employs TRBV1 and TRBJ2-5; the table assigns TRBD2, which was not confirmed against the DNA. The J call could be wrong; TRBJ2-7 is a better fit for the DNA end. TRBV1 corresponds to a pseudogene. This CDR3 contains 16 residues.

The rearrangement uses TRBV7-2 and TRBJ2-1; D is undetermined. Trimming took 6 bases from V and 6 from J, leaving 18 bases between them. There are 15 residues in the CDR3. Germline V gives CDR1 SGHTA, CDR2 FQGNSA. The CDR3 nucleotides read TGTGCCAGCAGGGCCTTGAGGCCCCTCCCCAATGAGCAGTTCTTC. Translated, it gives CASRALRPLPNEQFF.

V and J are TRBV28 and TRBJ1-5, with TRBD1 as a possible D gene (5 bases). Germline lookup yields CDR1 MDHEN and CDR2 SYDVKM. V dropped 11 bases and J dropped 2 bases, with 10 bases sitting between them. The CDR3 has 12 residues. In nucleotides, the CDR3 is TGTGCCGGGCAGGGCGGCAATCAGCCCCAGCATTTT. Its protein is CAGQGGNQPQHF.